Included here is one TCR beta chain sequence, with context. Its antigen is as yet unknown. When the RNA was reverse transcribed, random hexamers were used with an input of 0.5 to 1 ug. An immunoSEQ multiplex PCR generated amplified TCR beta CDR3 products spanning 54 Vbeta and 13 Jbeta. TCRdb ran MiXCR on the immunoSEQ multiplex PCR reads and lists one entry per CDR3 protein. The sample has 100,000 or so distinct CDR3 sequences, roughly 90% seen once. Sequencing of TCR beta drew on CD8+ and CD4+ T cells from blood. Purification of the CD8+ and CD4+ T cells relied on negative isolation, and TEMRA cells underwent FACS enrichment. This specimen comes from a study of CD8 T cells in Susac syndrome. General study findings and limits: It was acknowledged in the study that its TCR sequencing and HLA analysis involved a relatively small number of individuals.

V lost 3 bases to trimming and J lost 6 bases, with 15 bases between them. There are 14 residues in the CDR3. Germline V CDR1 and CDR2: SGHNT, YYREEE (reference sequence). The TCR originated in a human donor in good health. Sequenced input: CD8+ T cells from PBMCs. The V gene is TRBV5-4, the J gene TRBJ1-1, with a tentative D call TRBD1 (5 bases). This CDR3 is CASSSYPGYPEAFF. DNA of the CDR3: TGTGCCAGCAGCTCGTACCCAGGGTATCCTGAAGCTTTCTTT.